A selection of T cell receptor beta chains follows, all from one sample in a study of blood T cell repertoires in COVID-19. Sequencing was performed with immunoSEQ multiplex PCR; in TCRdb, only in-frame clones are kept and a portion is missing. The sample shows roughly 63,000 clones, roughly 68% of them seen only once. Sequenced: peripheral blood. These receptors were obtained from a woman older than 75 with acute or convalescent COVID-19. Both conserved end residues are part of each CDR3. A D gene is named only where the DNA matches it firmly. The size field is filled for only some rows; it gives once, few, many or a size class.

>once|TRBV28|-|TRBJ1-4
CASRQEKLFF
TGTGCCAGCAGACAAGAAAAACTGTTTTTT
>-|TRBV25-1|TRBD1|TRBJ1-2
CASSDRVFEGYTF
TGTGCCAGCAGCGACAGGGTTTTCGAGGGCTACACCTTC
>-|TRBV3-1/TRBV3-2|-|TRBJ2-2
CASSPPAGRELFF
TGTGCCAGCAGCCCCCCGGCCGGGAGGGAGCTGTTTTTT
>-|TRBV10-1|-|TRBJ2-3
CASSESSGTSTDTQYF
TGCGCCAGCAGTGAGTCTAGCGGAACTAGCACAGATACGCAGTATTTT
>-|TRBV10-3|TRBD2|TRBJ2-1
CAISERLAGYNEQFF
TGTGCCATCAGTGAGAGGCTAGCGGGCTACAATGAGCAGTTCTTC
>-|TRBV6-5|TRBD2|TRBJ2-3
CASSYAGGSKDTQYF
TGTGCCAGCAGTTACGCGGGAGGGAGTAAAGATACGCAGTATTTT
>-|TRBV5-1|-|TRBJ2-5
CASSPQGLQETQYF
TGCGCCAGCAGCCCTCAGGGGTTACAAGAGACCCAGTACTTC
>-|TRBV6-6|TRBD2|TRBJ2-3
CASIGLAGEADTQYF
TGTGCCAGCATCGGACTAGCGGGAGAGGCAGATACGCAGTATTTT
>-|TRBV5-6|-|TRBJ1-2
CASSPDGGGYTF
TGTGCCAGCAGCCCGGACGGCGGGGGCTACACCTTC
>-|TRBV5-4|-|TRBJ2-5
CASSLYGRATVAQETQYF
TGTGCCAGCAGCTTGTACGGGAGAGCCACCGTGGCACAAGAGACCCAGTACTTC
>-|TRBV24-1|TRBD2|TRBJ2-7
CATRGLAGDEQYF
TGTGCCACCAGAGGACTAGCGGGAGACGAGCAGTACTTC
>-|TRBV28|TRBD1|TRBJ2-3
CASSDRGRTDTQYF
TGTGCCAGCAGTGACAGGGGGCGCACAGATACGCAGTATTTT
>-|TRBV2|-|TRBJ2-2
CASSVINTGELFF
TGTGCCAGCAGTGTTATCAACACCGGGGAGCTGTTTTTT
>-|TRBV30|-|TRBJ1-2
CACTGTSYGYTF
TGTGCCTGCACCGGGACAAGCTATGGCTACACCTTC
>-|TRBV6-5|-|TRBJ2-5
CASSYPQERETQYF
TGTGCCAGCAGTTACCCCCAGGAACGGGAGACCCAGTACTTC
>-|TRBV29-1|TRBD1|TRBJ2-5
CSVLTTGEETQYF
TGCAGCGTTCTCACGACAGGGGAGGAGACCCAGTACTTC
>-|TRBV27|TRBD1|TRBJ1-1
CASRGKTGGMNTEAFF
TGTGCCAGCAGGGGAAAGACAGGGGGGATGAACACTGAAGCTTTCTTT
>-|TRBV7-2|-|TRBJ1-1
CASRGQLNTEAFF
TGTGCCAGCCGGGGACAATTGAACACTGAAGCTTTCTTT
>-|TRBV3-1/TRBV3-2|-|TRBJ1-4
CASSHSGPRGNEKLFF
TGTGCCAGCAGCCATTCAGGACCCCGGGGTAATGAAAAACTGTTTTTT
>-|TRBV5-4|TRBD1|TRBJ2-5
CASSPLGAGGAETQYF
TGTGCCAGCAGCCCCTTGGGGGCAGGGGGCGCGGAGACCCAGTACTTC
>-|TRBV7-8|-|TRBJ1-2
CASGPSGGVRGYTF
TGTGCCAGCGGCCCTAGCGGGGGGGTTCGTGGCTACACCTTC
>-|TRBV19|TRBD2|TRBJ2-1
CASSITAGVNEQFF
TGTGCCAGTAGTATAACAGCGGGAGTCAATGAGCAGTTCTTC
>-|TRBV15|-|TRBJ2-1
CATSTFGRNEQFF
TGTGCCACCAGCACATTTGGCCGCAATGAGCAGTTCTTC
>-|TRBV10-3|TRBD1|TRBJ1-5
CATGTGDRTNQPQHF
TGTGCCACCGGGACAGGGGATAGGACCAATCAGCCCCAGCATTTT
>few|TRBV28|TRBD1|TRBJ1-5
CASRATGDNQPQHF
TGTGCCAGCAGGGCGACAGGGGACAATCAGCCCCAGCATTTT
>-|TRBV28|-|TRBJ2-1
CASIRSGALGQFF
TGTGCCAGCATCAGAAGCGGTGCATTGGGGCAGTTCTTC
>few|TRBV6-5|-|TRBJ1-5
CATRSAGLSNQPQHF
TGTGCCACCCGATCAGCAGGCCTTAGCAATCAGCCCCAGCATTTT
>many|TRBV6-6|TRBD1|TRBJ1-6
CASSYGTGESPLHF
TGTGCCAGCAGTTACGGGACAGGGGAATCACCCCTCCACTTT
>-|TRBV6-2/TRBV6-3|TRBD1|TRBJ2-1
CASSYATGGSLALSYNEQFF
TGTGCCAGCAGTTACGCGACAGGGGGTTCGCTAGCGTTATCCTACAATGAGCAGTTCTTC
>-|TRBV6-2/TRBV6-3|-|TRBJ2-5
CASSYPPGRGFQETQYF
TGTGCCAGCAGTTACCCCCCGGGCAGGGGATTTCAAGAGACCCAGTACTTC
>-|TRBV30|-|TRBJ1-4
CAWRPRTATNEKLFF
TGTGCCTGGAGGCCGAGGACAGCAACTAATGAAAAACTGTTTTTT
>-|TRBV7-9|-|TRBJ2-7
CATDLGESSTGYKQYF
TGTGCCACTGACCTTGGGGAGTCCTCTACGGGGTACAAGCAGTACTTC
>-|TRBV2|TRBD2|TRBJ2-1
CASMFGTSAYNEQFF
TGTGCCAGCATGTTCGGGACTAGCGCTTACAATGAGCAGTTCTTC
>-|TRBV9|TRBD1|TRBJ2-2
CASSAGTGNTGELFF
TGTGCCAGCAGCGCCGGGACAGGGAACACCGGGGAGCTGTTTTTT
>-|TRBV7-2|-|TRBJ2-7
CASSLQATYEQYF
TGTGCCAGCAGCTTGCAGGCGACCTACGAGCAGTACTTC
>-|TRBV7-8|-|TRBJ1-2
CASSPRGGVGKGYTF
TGTGCCAGCAGCCCCCGGGGGGGGGTTGGGAAAGGCTACACCTTC
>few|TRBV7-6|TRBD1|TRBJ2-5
CASSLGQGAWETQYF
TGTGCCAGCAGCTTAGGACAGGGGGCATGGGAGACCCAGTACTTC
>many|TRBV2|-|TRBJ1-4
CASRGTLFGEKLFF
TGTGCCAGCAGAGGTACCCTGTTCGGGGAAAAACTGTTTTTT
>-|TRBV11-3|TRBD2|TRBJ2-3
CASSLDKTSGSTDTQYF
TGTGCCAGCAGCTTAGATAAGACTAGCGGGAGCACAGATACGCAGTATTTT
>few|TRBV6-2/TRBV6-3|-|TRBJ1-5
CASSYSATGLYQPQHF
TGTGCCAGCAGTTACTCGGCTACAGGGCTATATCAGCCCCAGCATTTT
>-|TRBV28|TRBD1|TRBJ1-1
CASTGTVEKAFF
TGTGCCAGCACCGGGACAGTGGAAAAAGCTTTCTTT